This T cell receptor beta chain came from a study of sequential checkpoint blockade in melanoma. Study context: Patients were randomized 1:1 to nivolumab-then-ipilimumab or ipilimumab-then-nivolumab first-line. TCRβ was sequenced from DNA of some 89 pretreatment tumors.

Treatment meaning: randomized to nivolumab then ipilimumab (arm A) or the reverse (arm B). Study-level results: Clinical benefit was about 30 times likelier when tumor T-cell fraction and clonality increased.

This clone is medium-sized (0.01 to 0.1%) within its sample. Its antigen is still unknown. This CDR3 is built from 14 residues. CDR1 and CDR2 (germline): LGHNT, FRNRAP. Clones were sequenced by immunoSEQ multiplex PCR, and TCRdb holds only the in-frame ones, with some missing. The table lists some 7,200 clones, more than 20% of them singletons. This chain joins TRBV12-5 and TRBJ1-3; D unclear. Sequenced here: tumor tissue (inferred from file names), sampled from a patient given nivolumab and ipilimumab in sequence. This TCR came from a human donor with melanoma. As DNA, the CDR3 is TGTGCCAGCACCTCCGGGAGCTCTGGAAACACCATATATTTT. It encodes CASTSGSSGNTIYF.